This T cell receptor (beta chain) comes out of a study of blood T cell repertoires in COVID-19 (dated by TCRdb to 2018 to 2020). Broadly, across the study: Samples from collaborators originated in the United States, Italy and Spain and spanned both the acute and convalescent phases of COVID-19. The prospective study material was composed of cDNA or gDNA derived from T cells, B-cell-depleted T cells, or PBMCs. Deeply sampled blood TCRbeta repertoires from subjects exposed to, actively infected with, or recovered from COVID-19 were included in the dataset. The repertoires were released in a freely available public database intended as a resource for research on the immune response to SARS-CoV-2. The samples were drawn from the first 160 participants of the ongoing ImmuneRACE study and from more than 1,000 subjects provided by 6 global collaborators. Nearly every sample came with metadata listing a de-identified subject ID, COVID-19 status, age in years and sex. Where HLA class I and class II types were available, the types were taken from metadata supplied by the sample provider, not from assay-based typing.

Collaborating institutions collected whole blood in K2EDTA tubes following their own protocols. For TCRbeta analysis, collaborators shipped samples in one of three forms: frozen whole blood, isolated PBMCs, or DNA extracted from either of those sample types. Turning to this clone: The clone's antigen remains unknown. Per-base qualities were not stored, and no clone one base away is much larger.

Trimming takes 5 bases off V and 2 bases off J; junction bases not matched to a gene: 9. From cysteine to phenylalanine, the CDR3 is 16 amino acids long. The DNA shown is the 48-base CDR3, in frame from base 1. CDR1 and CDR2 are drawn from the germline V gene (reference sequence): SEHNR, FQNEAQ. Results the study describes overall, beyond this receptor: Clinical and demographic metadata were provided uncurated, with the amount varying by source and participant.

TCRbeta CDR3 regions were amplified from genomic DNA by means of the immunoSEQ Assay, a bias-controlled multiplex PCR. The study's own analysis went as follows. The number of nucleated cells in each sample was estimated from the amplification of reference gene primers within the assay. To quantify the absolute abundance of each unique TCRbeta CDR3 rearrangement, sequence reads were collapsed and filtered. For each sample, productive Simpson clonality was calculated as the square root of Simpson's diversity index across productive rearrangements. TCRdb re-hosts the immuneACCESS table, in-frame sequences only. Its copies lack some clones; in the studies checked, an unresolved V gene accounts for under half of them, and the cause for the rest is not known. The D gene and trimming were derived from the DNA, and the V and J assignments and clone size from that table. The sample table contains around 80,000 clones; only one count was recorded for 60% to 75% of them. Less than 7.5% of the sample is in the top ten clones.

The receptor's source is a man aged 45-65 years with active or convalescent COVID-19. The sequenced material came from peripheral blood. The chain is made from TRBV7-9 and TRBJ2-3, and 8 junction bases match TRBD1. This receptor carries the CDR3 CASSGVPGQVTDTQYF. The sequence in DNA is TGTGCCAGCAGCGGGGTCCCGGGACAGGTCACAGATACGCAGTATTTT. With all but the CDR3 taken from the reference TRBV7-9 and TRBJ2-3 genes, the full variable domain is: DTGVSQNPRHKITKRGQNVTFRCDPISEHNRLYWYRQTLGQGPEFLTYFQNEAQLEKSRLLSDRFSAERPKGSFSTLEIQRTEQGDSAMYLCASSGVPGQVTDTQYFGPGTRLTVL.